This note documents a single T cell receptor (beta chain) sequence. TCRdb used MiXCR to reprocess the RT-PCR reads, holding one entry per CDR3 protein. Among more than 550,000 distinct CDR3 sequences, 12% to 15% were seen once, and the ten largest hold 3.6%. The CDR3 has 15 residues. Trimming left V 7 bases short and J 1 base short, with 17 bases between. Looked up from germline, CDR1 is MNHNS and CDR2 is SASEGT. The sequence was collected from a female donor in good health, serving as a healthy control. This chain connects TRBV6-1 to TRBJ2-7; perhaps TRBD2 as D (6 bases). The sample consisted of memory CD4+ T cells from blood. CDR3 bases: TGTGCCAGCACCCTCTCCCGGGGGTTATCCTACGAGCAGTACTTC. This codes for CASTLSRGLSYEQYF.